This T cell receptor beta chain was obtained from a study of T cell clones after liver transplantation. Study background: In this trial, immunosuppression withdrawal was attempted within 2 years of liver transplant.

This clone was seen only once. Clones were sequenced by immunoSEQ multiplex PCR, and TCRdb holds only the in-frame ones, with some missing. The repertoire holds more than 95,000 clones, with approximately 78% as singletons. Thawed unstimulated PBMCs were FACS-sorted by CD3, CD4 and CD8 into two populations. The sequence derives from a human donor who received a liver transplant. This specimen was CD4+ T cells from blood, taken before liver transplant.

Written as DNA, the CDR3 is TGTGCCAGCAGCGATGGTCCAGGGGTGAACACTGAAGCTTTCTTT. This sequence encodes CASSDGPGVNTEAFF. The chain uses TRBV9 and TRBJ1-1, with D possibly TRBD1 on 6 matching bases. The length of the CDR3 is 15 residues. The V and J ends lost 3 bases and 0 bases respectively, with 12 bases between them. Germline CDR1 is SGDLS and CDR2 is YYNGEE. Full variable domain (missing parts from reference TRBV9 and TRBJ1-1): DSGVTQTPKHLITATGQRVTLRCSPRSGDLSVYWYQQSLDQGLQFLIQYYNGEERAKGNILERFSAQQFPDLHSELNLSSLELGDSALYFCASSDGPGVNTEAFFGQGTRLTVV.